The source of this T cell receptor (beta chain) is a study of T-cell memory formation after mild COVID-19. About the research overall: In these data, TCR clusters were largely donor specific.

TCRdb re-derived calls from the 5' RACE reads in MiXCR, one entry per CDR3 protein. The sample has over 95,000 distinct CDR3 sequences, about 20% seen once. Study findings and constraints: The appearance of some responding clones in pre-infection memory suggested that cross-reactive memory joined.

For this clonotype: The antigen remains unidentified.

This CDR3 has 15 residues. Trimming stripped 3 bases from V and 0 bases from J, with 6 bases between. Germline loops: CDR1 LGHNA, CDR2 YSLEER. The rearrangement joins TRBV4-3 to TRBJ2-6; D gene uncertain. The sequenced sample consisted of PBMCs or a T cell subset sorted from them (not recorded which). The sequence derives from a young man who had mild COVID-19 (a few samples of this study predate the infection). Cell type and time point are not known. Here the CDR3 reads CASSQTSSGANVLTF. The CDR3 DNA is TGCGCCAGCAGCCAGACCAGCTCTGGGGCCAACGTCCTGACTTTC.